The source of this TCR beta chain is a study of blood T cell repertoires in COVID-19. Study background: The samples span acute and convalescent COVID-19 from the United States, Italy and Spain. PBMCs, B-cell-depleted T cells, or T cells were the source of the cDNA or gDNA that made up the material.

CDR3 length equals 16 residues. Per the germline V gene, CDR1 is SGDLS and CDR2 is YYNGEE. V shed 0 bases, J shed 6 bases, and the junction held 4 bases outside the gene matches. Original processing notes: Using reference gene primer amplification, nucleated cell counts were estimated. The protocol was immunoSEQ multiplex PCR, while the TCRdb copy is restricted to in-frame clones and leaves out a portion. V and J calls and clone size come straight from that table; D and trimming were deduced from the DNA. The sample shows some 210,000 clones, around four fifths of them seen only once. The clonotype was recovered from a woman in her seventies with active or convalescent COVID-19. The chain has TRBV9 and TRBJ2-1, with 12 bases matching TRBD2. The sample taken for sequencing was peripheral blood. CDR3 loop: CASSVVLAGGLNEQFF. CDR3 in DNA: TGTGCCAGCAGCGTAGTCCTAGCGGGAGGGCTCAATGAGCAGTTCTTC.